A selection of T cell receptor beta chains follows, all from one sample in a study of blood T cell repertoires in COVID-19. Assay used: immunoSEQ multiplex PCR; TCRdb lists only in-frame clones, some missing. The sample holds 70,000 to 90,000 clones; approximately 85% are singletons and the top ten take around 4%. The sequencing input was peripheral blood. These receptors originate from a man in his 60s with acute or convalescent COVID-19. The CDR3 runs from the conserved cysteine through the conserved F or W. Each record gives: CDR3 DNA, CDR3 protein, clone size, CDR3 length, V gene, D gene, J gene. D genes are given only for firm matches. The size field is filled for only some rows; it gives once, few, many or a size class.

TGTGCCATTACAGAGTCCTACGAGCAGTACTTC	CAITESYEQYF	.	11	TRBV6-5	.	TRBJ2-7
TGTGCCAGCAGCCAAGGGACAGGGGACGATAGCGGTGGCTACACCTTC	CASSQGTGDDSGGYTF	.	16	TRBV4-2	TRBD1	TRBJ1-2
TGTGCCAGCAGCTCCACCCGGACACGAACCTACGAGCAGTACTTC	CASSSTRTRTYEQYF	.	15	TRBV7-9	.	TRBJ2-7
TGTGCCAGCTCGCCCCTTCCAGGAGCGGGGGGTAGCACAGATACGCAGTATTTT	CASSPLPGAGGSTDTQYF	.	18	TRBV18	TRBD2	TRBJ2-3
TGCGCCAGCAGAATTGACAGGGGGCGCGTCGAGCAGTACTTC	CASRIDRGRVEQYF	.	14	TRBV5-1	TRBD1	TRBJ2-7
TGCGCCAGCAGCTTGGGCATCGGGGTACACACCGGGGAGCTGTTTTTT	CASSLGIGVHTGELFF	.	16	TRBV5-1	.	TRBJ2-2
TGTGCCAGCAGCTTGGGAGGGCGGGAGACCCAGTACTTC	CASSLGGRETQYF	.	13	TRBV5-4	.	TRBJ2-5
TGTGCCAGCAGTTACCCAGGGGTGGAGGAGCAGTACTTC	CASSYPGVEEQYF	.	13	TRBV6-2/TRBV6-3	.	TRBJ2-7
TGTGCCAGCAGCTTAGCGGCTCTAGCGGGAGCAGATACGCAGTATTTT	CASSLAALAGADTQYF	.	16	TRBV11-2	TRBD2	TRBJ2-3
TGCAGCGTTGAGAGATTAGCGGGAGGGACATTCTCCTACAATGAGCAGTTCTTC	CSVERLAGGTFSYNEQFF	.	18	TRBV29-1	TRBD2	TRBJ2-1
TGTGCCAGCAGCACCTCCAAGCCTACCGGGGAGCTGTTTTTT	CASSTSKPTGELFF	.	14	TRBV21-1	.	TRBJ2-2
TGTGCCAGCAGCTCAAACAGGGGGCCTCCCTACGAGCAGTACTTC	CASSSNRGPPYEQYF	.	15	TRBV7-3	TRBD1	TRBJ2-7
TGTGCCAGCAGTTGGGTTCGACAGAGTGAAGCTTTCTTT	CASSWVRQSEAFF	.	13	TRBV12-3/TRBV12-4	.	TRBJ1-1
TGTGCCAGCAGTTTGTATGGGGGGGAGACCCAGTACTTC	CASSLYGGETQYF	.	13	TRBV12-3/TRBV12-4	.	TRBJ2-5
TGTGCCAGCTCACCACAGATTGAGGGGGACCCATACTTC	CASSPQIEGDPYF	.	13	TRBV18	.	TRBJ2-7
TGTGCCAGCAGTGTTGGACAGGGCCCGAGGACCCAGTACTTC	CASSVGQGPRTQYF	.	14	TRBV2	TRBD1	TRBJ2-5
TGTGCCAGCAGCCCCTGGCAGGGGGCGTACACTGAAGCTTTCTTT	CASSPWQGAYTEAFF	.	15	TRBV9	TRBD1	TRBJ1-1
TGTGCCAGCAGCCCGGACGAGCAGTACTTC	CASSPDEQYF	.	10	TRBV7-9	.	TRBJ2-7
TGTGCCAGCAGCTTAGCGCTCAGCGTAGCCAAAAACATTCAGTACTTC	CASSLALSVAKNIQYF	.	16	TRBV7-9	.	TRBJ2-4
TGTGCCAGAAGCTTGATCAACTCCTATGGCTACACCTTC	CARSLINSYGYTF	.	13	TRBV5-3	.	TRBJ1-2
TGTGCCAGCAGCCCCACCCCTAGCGGGGGAAACTACAATGAGCAGTTCTTC	CASSPTPSGGNYNEQFF	.	17	TRBV11-2	TRBD2	TRBJ2-1
TGTGCCAGCAGCTTGGGCAGGGGAGTCGGGGAGCTGTTTTTT	CASSLGRGVGELFF	once	14	TRBV7-3	.	TRBJ2-2
TGTGCCAGTAGTCCACAGGGAAACTATGGCTACACCTTC	CASSPQGNYGYTF	.	13	TRBV19	.	TRBJ1-2
TGTGCCAGCAGTTCAGGCCCGAACACTGAAGCTTTCTTT	CASSSGPNTEAFF	.	13	TRBV6-5	.	TRBJ1-1
TGTGCCAGCAGCCCCGGACTAGCGGGATCCTGGGAGCAGTTCTTC	CASSPGLAGSWEQFF	.	15	TRBV5-5	TRBD2	TRBJ2-1
TGTGCCAGTAGTCCTCCGGGGGGGAGGCTCGAGCAGTACTTC	CASSPPGGRLEQYF	.	14	TRBV19	TRBD2	TRBJ2-7
TGTGCCAGCAGCTTAGCCATCCCTTTCGGGGAATCCTACAATGAGCAGTTCTTC	CASSLAIPFGESYNEQFF	.	18	TRBV7-6	.	TRBJ2-1
TGTGCCAGTTCATACCAGCGGGCGAACACCGGGGAGCTGTTTTTT	CASSYQRANTGELFF	.	15	TRBV19	.	TRBJ2-2
TGTGCCAGCAGTGTGGCCAGGGGCACCGGGGAGCTGTTTTTT	CASSVARGTGELFF	few	14	TRBV2	.	TRBJ2-2
TGTGCCAGCAGCGGCCACCCTAGCGGGAGGAATGAGCAGTTCTTC	CASSGHPSGRNEQFF	.	15	TRBV9	TRBD2	TRBJ2-1
TGTGCCAGTAGTCGTAGACTAGCCCACAATGAGCAGTTCTTC	CASSRRLAHNEQFF	.	14	TRBV19	TRBD2	TRBJ2-1
TGTGCCAGTAGTATACTCCTAGCGGGGGGCCGTACCTCCTACAATGAGCAGTTCTTC	CASSILLAGGRTSYNEQFF	.	19	TRBV19	TRBD2	TRBJ2-1
TGTGCCAGCAGCTCGCAACGGGACAGGGGGGGCCATGAGCAGTTCTTC	CASSSQRDRGGHEQFF	.	16	TRBV11-2	TRBD1	TRBJ2-1
TGCAGCGTCCGGACAGGGGAGGGTAGCAATCAGCCCCAGCATTTT	CSVRTGEGSNQPQHF	few	15	TRBV29-1	TRBD1	TRBJ1-5
TGTGCCGGCGGCCGGGACACCTATCCCGGTCAGCCCCAGCATTTT	CAGGRDTYPGQPQHF	.	15	TRBV19	.	TRBJ1-5
TGTGCCAGCAGCATGGGGACAGAAACGGTGCAGTACTTC	CASSMGTETVQYF	.	13	TRBV5-4	TRBD1	TRBJ2-7
TGCGCCAGCAGCGCCCGGGGTCCGGGGGGCCCAGATACGCAGTATTTT	CASSARGPGGPDTQYF	once	16	TRBV5-1	.	TRBJ2-3
TGCGCCAGCAGCCGAAACGGAGAGGACACCGGGGAGCTGTTTTTT	CASSRNGEDTGELFF	.	15	TRBV4-3	.	TRBJ2-2
TGTGCCAGCAGTGAAGCCACAGGGATAAACTATGGCTACACCTTC	CASSEATGINYGYTF	.	15	TRBV6-1	.	TRBJ1-2
TGTGCCAGCAGAATCCCGACAGAGTACAATCAGCCCCAGCATTTT	CASRIPTEYNQPQHF	.	15	TRBV6-4	.	TRBJ1-5
TGTGCCAGCAGTAGGACTAGCGGGGGCCACGAGCAGTACTTC	CASSRTSGGHEQYF	.	14	TRBV6-2/TRBV6-3	TRBD2	TRBJ2-7
TGTGCCAGCTCAATTTTAGCGGAGAACACCGGGGAGCTGTTTTTT	CASSILAENTGELFF	.	15	TRBV18	.	TRBJ2-2
TGTGCCAGCAGCGTACTCGGGAGTAGCGAGCAGTACTTC	CASSVLGSSEQYF	.	13	TRBV9	.	TRBJ2-7
TGTGCCAGCAGCTTAGTGGTTAGCGGGGGGGCGGACAATGAGCAGTTCTTC	CASSLVVSGGADNEQFF	once	17	TRBV11-3	TRBD2	TRBJ2-1
TGCGCCAGCAGCTTGGAAGGGGTAGATACGCAGTATTTT	CASSLEGVDTQYF	.	13	TRBV5-1	.	TRBJ2-3
TGCGCCAGCAGTGAAGGGGTAAGGAACACTGAAGCTTTCTTT	CASSEGVRNTEAFF	.	14	TRBV10-1	.	TRBJ1-1
TGCAGCGTTGAAAGCCCCAGCCCCGGGGACTATGGCTACACCTTC	CSVESPSPGDYGYTF	.	15	TRBV29-1	.	TRBJ1-2
TGTGCCACCAGCAGAGAATTCGGGGGGGACTCCTACAATGAGCAGTTCTTC	CATSREFGGDSYNEQFF	.	17	TRBV15	TRBD2	TRBJ2-1
TGTGCCAGCAGCCCCGTTAGCGGGACCGACACCATATATTTT	CASSPVSGTDTIYF	few	14	TRBV9	.	TRBJ1-3